Each of the 28 T cell receptor beta chains below was sequenced from the same sample in a study of blood T cell repertoires in COVID-19 (dated by TCRdb to the early 2020s). The library relied on the immunoSEQ multiplex PCR assay. In its TCRdb copy, this immuneACCESS table keeps in-frame sequences only and misses some clones. Where compared with another copy, unresolved V genes explain less than half of these, and the others have no known cause. The sample data list 70,000 to 90,000 clones, and 88% of these were observed just once. Of the sample, roughly 29% is held by the ten largest clones. The sequenced sample was peripheral blood. These receptors originate from a man over 45 with acute or convalescent COVID-19.

The J gene is TRBJ2-1, the V gene TRBV10-1; TRBD2 aligns across 13 bases. The CDR3 contains 18 residues. CDR1 WNHNN and CDR2 SYGVQD come from the germline V gene (reference sequence). V dropped 6 bases and J dropped 0; count of bases not matched to a gene: 8. The CDR3 reads CASSPGTSGDLSYNEQFF. CDR3 DNA: TGCGCCAGCAGCCCCGGGACTAGCGGGGATCTCTCCTACAATGAGCAGTTCTTC.

This clone was seen a few times. V gene TRBV6-1 combines with J gene TRBJ2-3; 11 bases align to TRBD2. V lost 2 bases, J lost 6 bases, and 10 bases stayed unmatched. Germline CDR1 reads MNHNS; CDR2 reads SASEGT. The length of the CDR3 is 17 residues. The CDR3 spells CASSESSLAGGLDTQYF. CDR3 nucleotide sequence: TGTGCCAGCAGTGAATCTTCTCTAGCGGGGGGATTGGATACGCAGTATTTT.

V gene TRBV4-1 combines with J gene TRBJ1-5, with a possible D match to TRBD1 (5 bases). The CDR3 contains 12 residues. V was clipped by 3 bases and J by 6 bases, with 6 bases between them. Germline CDR1 and CDR2: MGHRA and YSYEKL. CDR3 sequence reads: CASSQGGQPQHF. The DNA for the CDR3 is TGCGCCAGCAGCCAGGGGGGTCAGCCCCAGCATTTT.

V is TRBV5-1 and J is TRBJ2-2; tentative D call: TRBD1 (5 bases). The germline CDR1 and CDR2 sequences are SGHRS and YFSETQ. Trimming removed 2 bases from V and 6 bases from J, with 8 bases in between. The CDR3 is 13 residues long. The CDR3 loop is CASSFVGAGELFF. CDR3 in DNA: TGCGCCAGCAGCTTTGTAGGGGCCGGGGAGCTGTTTTTT.

The rearrangement joins TRBV7-2 to TRBJ1-4; 8 bases map to TRBD1. The CDR3 consists of 14 residues. V lost 4 bases, J lost 10 bases, and 8 bases stayed unmatched. The germline CDR1 and CDR2 sequences are SGHTA and FQGNSA. The CDR3 region is CASSSPGDRSKLFF. The CDR3 nucleotides read TGTGCCAGCAGCTCACCCGGGGACAGGTCAAAACTGTTTTTT.

The chain carries TRBV5-1 and TRBJ2-6; 7 nucleotides agree with TRBD2. The V segment lost 6 bases and the J segment 6 bases; nucleotides outside the gene matches: 0. This CDR3 spans 12 amino acids. Germline assignment: CDR1 SGHRS and CDR2 YFSETQ. The CDR3 sequence is CASKREANVLTF. The CDR3 DNA reads as TGCGCCAGCAAGCGGGAGGCCAACGTCCTGACTTTC.

By share, this clone ranks as medium-sized. This chain uses TRBV27 with TRBJ2-3; a weak D match, TRBD2 (6 bases). The CDR3 extends over 16 amino acids. The germline gives CDR1 MNHEY, CDR2 SMNVEV (reference sequence). V lost 2 bases, J lost 1 base, and 13 bases lay in between. The DNA for the CDR3 is TGTGCCAGCAGTTTAGCCGGGGGTTCTCGCACAGATACGCAGTATTTT. Amino acids: CASSLAGGSRTDTQYF.

The chain links TRBV2 to TRBJ1-5; a possible D gene is TRBD1 (6 bases). The CDR3 spans 14 residues. Germline values: CDR1 SNHLY, CDR2 FYNNEI. V was shortened by 7 bases and J by 2 bases, with 12 bases between the two germline ends. CDR3 sequence reads: CASTPDSGNQPQHF. CDR3 DNA sequence: TGTGCCAGCACCCCGGACAGCGGCAATCAGCCCCAGCATTTT.

The gene calls are TRBV7-9 and TRBJ1-1, with 7 bases identical to TRBD1. Trimming took 1 base from V and 1 from J; bases not matched to a gene: 3. Germline CDR1 is SEHNR and CDR2 is FQNEAQ (reference sequence). This CDR3 region has 15 residues. The CDR3 region has the DNA TGTGCCAGCAGCTTAGAAACAGGGGCGAACACTGAAGCTTTCTTT. This gives the protein CASSLETGANTEAFF.

The CDR3 here is CASSFGTFSSYNEQFF. The CDR3 DNA reads as TGTGCCAGCAGCTTCGGGACATTTAGCTCCTACAATGAGCAGTTCTTC. The rearrangement links TRBV11-3 to TRBJ2-1; D may be TRBD1 (6 bases). V was trimmed by 3 bases and J by 0 bases, leaving 12 bases between them. The CDR3 has 16 amino acids. Germline CDR1 and CDR2: SGHNT and YENEEA.

The V call is TRBV18, the J call TRBJ1-4; 9 bases align to TRBD1. CDR1 and CDR2 from the germline V gene are KGHSH and LQKENI. The CDR3 is 15 amino acids. The junction had 0 bases not matched to a gene; V was cut back by 0 bases and J by 4 bases. As DNA, the CDR3 is TGTGCCAGCTCACCACCGGGACAGGGTAATGAAAAACTGTTTTTT. Protein sequence: CASSPPGQGNEKLFF.

The chain has TRBV4-2 and TRBJ2-2; 11 bases map to TRBD1. V trimming: 1 base; J trimming: 0 bases; junction bases outside the gene matches: 4. CDR1 is LGHNA and CDR2 is YNFKEQ in the germline V gene. The CDR3 is 18 residues long. The CDR3 DNA reads as TGTGCCAGCAGCCAAGTTGGGACAGGGGGATCGAACACCGGGGAGCTGTTTTTT. It codes for CASSQVGTGGSNTGELFF.

The chain links TRBV27 to TRBJ1-2, with a possible D match to TRBD1 (5 bases). The CDR3 runs 15 residues. In germline, CDR1 is MNHEY, CDR2 SMNVEV (reference sequence). Between the trimmed V and J ends, which lost 1 base and 7 bases, there was a span of 16 bases. Here the CDR3 reads CASSLYQGSLRGYTF. As DNA, the CDR3 is TGTGCCAGCAGTTTATACCAGGGCAGTCTACGTGGCTACACCTTC.

V gene TRBV23-1 combines with J gene TRBJ2-3, with a possible D match to TRBD1 (6 bases). TRBV23-1 is assigned to the ORF class and has an uncertain function. V lost 5 bases to trimming and J lost 8 bases, with 11 bases between them. This CDR3 region has 12 residues. The CDR3 spells CASSTGFLTQYF. CDR3 DNA: TGCGCCAGCAGTACAGGGTTCCTTACGCAGTATTTT.

The chain is built from TRBV2 and TRBJ1-4; a possible D gene is TRBD1 (5 bases). V was trimmed by 8 bases and J by 4 bases, leaving 14 bases between them. Germline loops: CDR1 SNHLY, CDR2 FYNNEI. There are 14 residues in the CDR3. This CDR3 is CASRRGEGNEKLFF. Written as DNA, the CDR3 is TGTGCCAGCCGTAGAGGGGAGGGTAATGAAAAACTGTTTTTT.

This clone was seen only once. This chain uses TRBV28 with TRBJ2-7, with 9 bases that match TRBD1. Germline CDR1 reads MDHEN; CDR2 reads SYDVKM. Trimming cost V 10 bases and J 1 base; bases outside gene matches: 8. This CDR3 has 14 residues. The CDR3 spells CAIAGTGKSYEQYF. In DNA, the CDR3 is TGTGCCATCGCGGGGACAGGGAAATCCTACGAGCAGTACTTC. Drawing the rest from reference TRBV28 and TRBJ2-7, the complete variable domain is DVKVTQSSRYLVKRTGEKVFLECVQDMDHENMFWYRQDPGLGLRLIYFSYDVKMKEKGDIPEGYSVSREKKERFSLILESASTNQTSMYLCAIAGTGKSYEQYFGPGTRLTVT.

V and J are TRBV12-5 and TRBJ1-5, with TRBD1 identical over 7 bases. V was clipped by 0 bases and J by 6 bases; unmatched bases: 8. The CDR3 has 16 residues. Germline V gene data show CDR1 as LGHNT and CDR2 as FRNRAP. The CDR3 DNA reads TGTGCTAGTGGTTTGGTAGTTTCAGGGGGTGGTCAGCCCCAGCATTTT. Residues: CASGLVVSGGGQPQHF.

The chain employs TRBV9 and TRBJ2-2; 8 nucleotides agree with TRBD1. The CDR3 is 16 amino acids. CDR1 SGDLS and CDR2 YYNGEE come from the germline V gene. Unmatched junction bases numbered 5, after V lost 4 bases and J lost 0 bases. CDR3: CASSPRTGTNTGELFF. CDR3 DNA sequence: TGTGCCAGCAGCCCCAGGACAGGGACGAACACCGGGGAGCTGTTTTTT.

The sample holds a few counts of this clone. This rearrangement joins TRBV6-1 to TRBJ1-3, with unresolved D. Germline-derived CDR1 and CDR2 are MNHNS and SASEGT. The V end lost 3 bases, the J end lost 10 bases, and 16 bases lay between the germline ends. This CDR3 has 14 residues. CDR3 amino acids: CASSEASGPWTIYF. DNA of the CDR3: TGTGCCAGCAGTGAGGCGTCAGGCCCATGGACCATATATTTT.

This sequence joins TRBV27 and TRBJ1-4; D not certain. Germline V gives CDR1 MNHEY, CDR2 SMNVEV (reference sequence). Trimming took 2 bases from V and 1 from J, leaving 5 bases between them. The length of the CDR3 is 14 residues. DNA of the CDR3: TGTGCCAGCAGTTTACCGGGAACTAATGAAAAACTGTTTTTT. Its translation: CASSLPGTNEKLFF.

This clone has only a few counts. V and J are TRBV27 and TRBJ2-7; 9 nucleotides match TRBD1. The CDR3 has 15 amino acids. The germline V gene has CDR1 MNHEY and CDR2 SMNVEV (reference sequence). Losses at the gene ends were 3 bases for V and 0 bases for J; bases not matched to a gene: 3. In DNA form, the CDR3 reads TGTGCCAGCAGTTTCCGGGACAGGGTCTCCTACGAGCAGTACTTC. As protein: CASSFRDRVSYEQYF.

The chain has TRBV3-1 (or the pseudogene TRBV3-2) and TRBJ1-1; a weak D match, TRBD1 (5 bases). Germline V lookup: CDR1 LGHDT, CDR2 YNNKEL (reference sequence). This CDR3 is built from 14 residues. V was shortened by 1 base and J by 1 base, with 7 bases between the two germline ends. CDR3 protein: CASSQVTGNTEAFF. CDR3 sequence (DNA): TGTGCCAGCAGCCAAGTCACAGGGAACACTGAAGCTTTCTTT.

The V gene is TRBV7-9, the J gene TRBJ1-1; D remains ambiguous. The CDR3 has 13 residues. CDR1 is SEHNR and CDR2 is FQNEAQ in the germline V gene (reference sequence). CDR3 region: CATNDAAFTEAFF. Written as DNA, the CDR3 is TGTGCGACTAATGATGCGGCGTTCACTGAAGCTTTCTTT.

This clone came up once. CDR3 amino acids: CAISEGSGGLGAEKLFF. For the CDR3, the DNA is TGTGCCATCAGTGAGGGTAGCGGGGGGCTAGGTGCTGAAAAACTGTTTTTT. This rearrangement joins TRBV10-3 to TRBJ1-4; a possible D gene is TRBD1 (6 bases). CDR1 is ENHRY, CDR2 SYGVKD, per germline. The V gene lost 2 bases and the J gene lost 7 bases, with 20 bases spanning the gap. CDR3 length: 17 amino acids.

The chain employs TRBV27 and TRBJ2-7; 8 bases map to TRBD1. The CDR3 is 15 residues long. Trimming at V came to 6 bases and at J to 3 bases, leaving 10 bases not matched to a gene. CDR1 and CDR2 from the germline V gene are MNHEY and SMNVEV (reference sequence). The CDR3 reads CASSLQGDSFYEQYF. The CDR3 DNA is TGTGCCAGCAGCTTACAGGGGGATTCGTTCTACGAGCAGTACTTC.

The chain combines TRBV11-1 with TRBJ2-5; D perhaps matches TRBD2 (5 bases). Germline CDR1 and CDR2: SGHAT and FQDESV (reference sequence). Deletions cut 3 bases from V and 4 bases from J, with 15 bases between. This CDR3 spans 15 amino acids. The CDR3 loop reads CASSFVGNPRETQYF. The CDR3 region has the DNA TGTGCCAGCAGCTTCGTCGGGAACCCTAGAGAGACCCAGTACTTC.

The chain has TRBV4-1 and TRBJ1-2; D is perhaps TRBD1 (5 bases). This CDR3 has 15 amino acids. Germline V gene lookup returns CDR1 MGHRA and CDR2 YSYEKL. V was shortened by 4 bases and J by 5 bases, with 17 bases between the two germline ends. CDR3 amino acids: CASSRERDLSYGYTF. CDR3 sequence (DNA): TGCGCCAGCAGCCGAGAACGGGACTTATCATATGGCTACACCTTC.

This chain connects TRBV7-9 to TRBJ2-7, with 7 positions matching TRBD1. The V segment lost 6 bases and the J segment 1 base; nucleotides outside the gene matches: 18. CDR1 is SEHNR, CDR2 FQNEAQ, per germline (reference sequence). CDR3 length: 18 residues. Here the CDR3 reads CASRPKGNRGGSSYEQYF. Here the CDR3 DNA reads TGTGCCAGCAGACCCAAGGGGAACAGGGGCGGAAGTTCCTACGAGCAGTACTTC.